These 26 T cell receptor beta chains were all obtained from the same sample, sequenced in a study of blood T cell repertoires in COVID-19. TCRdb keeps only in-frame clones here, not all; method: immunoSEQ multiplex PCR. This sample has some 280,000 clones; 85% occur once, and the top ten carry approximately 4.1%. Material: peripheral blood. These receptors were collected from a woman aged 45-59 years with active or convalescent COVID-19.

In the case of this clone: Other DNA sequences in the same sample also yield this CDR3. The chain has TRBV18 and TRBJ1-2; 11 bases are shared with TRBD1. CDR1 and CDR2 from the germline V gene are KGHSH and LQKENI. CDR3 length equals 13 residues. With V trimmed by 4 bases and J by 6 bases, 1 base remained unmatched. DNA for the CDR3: TGTGCCAGCTCACGGGGACAGGGGGATGGCTACACCTTC. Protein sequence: CASSRGQGDGYTF.

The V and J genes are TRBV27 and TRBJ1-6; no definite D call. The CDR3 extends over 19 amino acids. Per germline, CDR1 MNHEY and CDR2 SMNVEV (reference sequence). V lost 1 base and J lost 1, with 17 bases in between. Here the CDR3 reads CASSLFGQRGGSYNSPLHF. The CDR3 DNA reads TGTGCCAGCAGTTTATTCGGGCAACGAGGAGGATCCTATAATTCACCCCTCCACTTT.

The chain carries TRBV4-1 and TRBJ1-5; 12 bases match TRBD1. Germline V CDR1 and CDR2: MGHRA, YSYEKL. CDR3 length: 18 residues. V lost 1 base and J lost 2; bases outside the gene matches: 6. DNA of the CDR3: TGCGCCAGCAGCCAAGTGGGACAGGGGGCGCGTGGCAATCAGCCCCAGCATTTT. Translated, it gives CASSQVGQGARGNQPQHF.

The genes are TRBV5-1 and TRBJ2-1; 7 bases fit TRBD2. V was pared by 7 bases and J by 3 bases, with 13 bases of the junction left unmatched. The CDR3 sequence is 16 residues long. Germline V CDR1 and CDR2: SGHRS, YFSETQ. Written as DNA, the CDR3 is TGCGCCAGCCAACTGAAGATAGTAGCGGGCTACAATGAGCAGTTCTTC. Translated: CASQLKIVAGYNEQFF.

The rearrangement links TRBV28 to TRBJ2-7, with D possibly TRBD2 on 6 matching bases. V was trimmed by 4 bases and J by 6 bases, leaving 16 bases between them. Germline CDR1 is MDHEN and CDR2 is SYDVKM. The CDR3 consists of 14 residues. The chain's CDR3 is CASSSPGVPPEQYF. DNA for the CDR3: TGTGCCAGCAGTTCCCCGGGAGTGCCCCCCGAGCAGTACTTC.

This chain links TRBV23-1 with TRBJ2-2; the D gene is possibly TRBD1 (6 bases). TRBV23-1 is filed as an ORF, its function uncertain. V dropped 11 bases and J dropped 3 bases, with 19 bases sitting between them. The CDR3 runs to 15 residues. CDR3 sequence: CAPGSTGRYTGELFF. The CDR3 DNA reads TGCGCCCCGGGGAGTACAGGGCGGTACACCGGGGAGCTGTTTTTT.

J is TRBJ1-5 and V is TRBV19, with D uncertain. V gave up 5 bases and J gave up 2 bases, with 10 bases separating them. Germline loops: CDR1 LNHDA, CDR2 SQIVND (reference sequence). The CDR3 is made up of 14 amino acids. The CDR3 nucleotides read TGTGCCAGTAGTGTGGGGAGGGGCAATCAGCCCCAGCATTTT. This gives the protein CASSVGRGNQPQHF.

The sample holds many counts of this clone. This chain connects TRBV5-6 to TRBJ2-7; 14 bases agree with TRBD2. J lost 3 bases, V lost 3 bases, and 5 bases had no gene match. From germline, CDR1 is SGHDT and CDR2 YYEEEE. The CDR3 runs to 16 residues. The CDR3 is CASSSPGLAGDYEQYF. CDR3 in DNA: TGTGCCAGCAGCTCCCCGGGACTAGCGGGAGACTACGAGCAGTACTTC.

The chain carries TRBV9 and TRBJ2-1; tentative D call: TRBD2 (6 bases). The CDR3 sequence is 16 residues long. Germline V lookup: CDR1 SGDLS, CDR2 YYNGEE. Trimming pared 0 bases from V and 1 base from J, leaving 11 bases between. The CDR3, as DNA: TGTGCCAGCAGCGTAGCGGGGGTCCCATCCTACAATGAGCAGTTCTTC. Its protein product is CASSVAGVPSYNEQFF.

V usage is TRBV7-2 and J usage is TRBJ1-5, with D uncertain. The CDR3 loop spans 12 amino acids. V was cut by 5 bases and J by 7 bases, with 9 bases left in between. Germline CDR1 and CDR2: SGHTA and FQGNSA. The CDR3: CASSAREQPQHF. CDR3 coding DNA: TGTGCCAGCAGCGCGAGGGAACAGCCCCAGCATTTT.

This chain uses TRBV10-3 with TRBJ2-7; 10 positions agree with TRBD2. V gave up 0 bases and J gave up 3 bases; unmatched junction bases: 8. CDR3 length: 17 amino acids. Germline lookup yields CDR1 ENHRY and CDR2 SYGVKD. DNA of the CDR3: TGTGCCATCAGTGAGTCGTCTAGCGGGAGTGGGGGCTACGAGCAGTACTTC. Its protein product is CAISESSSGSGGYEQYF.

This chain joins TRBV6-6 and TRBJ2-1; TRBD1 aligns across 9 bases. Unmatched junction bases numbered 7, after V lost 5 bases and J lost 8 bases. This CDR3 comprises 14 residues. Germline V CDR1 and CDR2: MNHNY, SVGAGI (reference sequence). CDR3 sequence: CASSPSRTGDEQFF. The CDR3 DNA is TGTGCCAGCAGTCCCTCGAGGACAGGGGATGAGCAGTTCTTC.

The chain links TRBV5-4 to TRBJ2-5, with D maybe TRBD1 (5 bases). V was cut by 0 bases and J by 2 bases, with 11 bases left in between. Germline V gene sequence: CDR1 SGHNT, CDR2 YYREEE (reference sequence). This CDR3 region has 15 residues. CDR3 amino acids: CASSLAVGPQETQYF. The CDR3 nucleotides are TGTGCCAGCAGCTTGGCGGTGGGGCCTCAAGAGACCCAGTACTTC.

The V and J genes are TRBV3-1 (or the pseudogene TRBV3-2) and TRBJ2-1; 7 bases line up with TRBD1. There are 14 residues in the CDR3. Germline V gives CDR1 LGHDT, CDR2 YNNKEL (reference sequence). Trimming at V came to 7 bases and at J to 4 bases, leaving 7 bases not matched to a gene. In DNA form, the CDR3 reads TGTGCCAGCACCCACCGACAGGGTTACAATGAGCAGTTCTTC. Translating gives CASTHRQGYNEQFF.

CDR3 amino acids: CASSLAGRAGRSPEAFF. As DNA, the CDR3 is TGTGCCAGCAGCTTAGCGGGGAGGGCAGGGAGATCACCTGAAGCTTTCTTT. The chain has TRBV7-2 and TRBJ1-1; tentatively, D is TRBD1 (5 bases). The CDR3 runs to 17 residues. The V gene's germline CDR1 is SGHTA and CDR2 FQGNSA. Between the trimmed V and J ends, which lost 0 bases and 6 bases, there was a span of 20 bases.

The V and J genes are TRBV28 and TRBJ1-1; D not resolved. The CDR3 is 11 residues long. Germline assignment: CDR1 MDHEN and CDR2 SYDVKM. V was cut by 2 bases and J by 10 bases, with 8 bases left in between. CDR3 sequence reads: CASSLNTGAFF. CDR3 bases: TGTGCCAGCAGTTTAAATACCGGAGCTTTCTTT.

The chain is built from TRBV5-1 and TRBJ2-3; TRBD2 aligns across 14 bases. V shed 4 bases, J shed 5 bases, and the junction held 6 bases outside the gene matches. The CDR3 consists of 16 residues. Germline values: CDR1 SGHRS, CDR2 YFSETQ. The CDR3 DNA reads TGCGCCAGCAGCCAGGGACTAGCGGGAGAGTTAGATACGCAGTATTTT. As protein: CASSQGLAGELDTQYF.

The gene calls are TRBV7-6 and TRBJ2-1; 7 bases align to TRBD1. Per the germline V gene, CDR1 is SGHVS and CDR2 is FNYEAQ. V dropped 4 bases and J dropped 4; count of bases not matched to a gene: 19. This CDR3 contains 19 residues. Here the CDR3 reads CASSSKQGSSAGSYNEQFF. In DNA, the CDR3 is TGTGCCAGCAGCTCAAAACAGGGGTCCTCCGCAGGTAGTTACAATGAGCAGTTCTTC.

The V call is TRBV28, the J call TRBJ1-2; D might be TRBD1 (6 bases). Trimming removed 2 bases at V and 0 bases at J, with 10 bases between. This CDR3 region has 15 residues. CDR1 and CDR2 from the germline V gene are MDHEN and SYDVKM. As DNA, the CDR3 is TGTGCCAGCAGTTTACTTCCAGGGGCTAACTATGGCTACACCTTC. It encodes CASSLLPGANYGYTF.

Here the CDR3 reads CASSPREETQYF. CDR3 bases: TGTGCCAGCTCGCCCCGGGAAGAGACCCAGTACTTC. This rearrangement joins TRBV18 to TRBJ2-5; D gene unclear. The CDR3 is 12 residues long. V was shortened by 6 bases and J by 3 bases, with 8 bases between the two germline ends. CDR1 and CDR2 from the germline V gene are KGHSH and LQKENI.

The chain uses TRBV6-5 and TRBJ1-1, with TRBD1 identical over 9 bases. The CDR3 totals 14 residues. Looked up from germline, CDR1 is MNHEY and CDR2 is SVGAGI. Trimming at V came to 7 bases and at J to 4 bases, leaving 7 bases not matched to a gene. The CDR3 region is CASTHTQGATEAFF. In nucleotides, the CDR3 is TGTGCCAGCACCCATACACAGGGGGCCACTGAAGCTTTCTTT.

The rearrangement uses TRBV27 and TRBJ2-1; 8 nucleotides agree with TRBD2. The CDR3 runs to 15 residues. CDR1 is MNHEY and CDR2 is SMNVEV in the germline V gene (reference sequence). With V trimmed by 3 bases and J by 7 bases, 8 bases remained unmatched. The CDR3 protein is CASSFPGLGKNEQFF. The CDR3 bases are TGTGCCAGCAGTTTTCCGGGACTAGGAAAAAATGAGCAGTTCTTC.

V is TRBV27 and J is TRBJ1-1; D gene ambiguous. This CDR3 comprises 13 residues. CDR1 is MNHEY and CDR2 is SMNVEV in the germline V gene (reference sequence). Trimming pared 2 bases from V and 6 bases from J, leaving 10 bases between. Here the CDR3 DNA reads TGTGCCAGCAGTTTAAACTTGGTTGCTGAAGCTTTCTTT. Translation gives CASSLNLVAEAFF.

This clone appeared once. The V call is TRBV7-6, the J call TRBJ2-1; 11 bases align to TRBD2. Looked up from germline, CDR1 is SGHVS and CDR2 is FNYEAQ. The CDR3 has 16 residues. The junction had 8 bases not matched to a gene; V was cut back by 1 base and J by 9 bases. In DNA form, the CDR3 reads TGTGCCAGCAGCTTAGATACTAGCGGGAGTTTCGGTGAGCAGTTCTTC. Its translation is CASSLDTSGSFGEQFF.

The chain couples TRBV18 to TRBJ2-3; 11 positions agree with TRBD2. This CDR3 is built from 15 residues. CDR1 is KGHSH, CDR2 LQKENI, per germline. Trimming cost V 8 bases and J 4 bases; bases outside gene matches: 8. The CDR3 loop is CASPSASGRSDTQYF. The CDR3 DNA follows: TGTGCCAGCCCGTCAGCTAGCGGGAGGTCAGATACGCAGTATTTT.

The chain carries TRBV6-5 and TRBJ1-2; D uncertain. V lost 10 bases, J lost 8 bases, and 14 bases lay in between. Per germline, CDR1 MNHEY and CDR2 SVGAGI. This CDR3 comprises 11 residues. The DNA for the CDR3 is TGTGCCATCCACACCACTAAAGGCTACACCTTC. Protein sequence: CAIHTTKGYTF.